The clone carrying this TCR beta chain occurred a few times. V shed 6 bases and J shed 0 bases, with 18 bases lying between them. The CDR3 covers 16 residues. The germline V gene encodes CDR1 SEHNR and CDR2 FQNEAQ (reference sequence). MiXCR, run by TCRdb on the RT-PCR reads, gives a single entry per CDR3 protein. The table lists around 700,000 distinct CDR3 sequences, over 12% of them singletons. This chain links TRBV7-9 with TRBJ2-7, with D unresolved. This TCR was sampled from a female donor in good health, serving as a healthy control. The material sequenced was memory CD4+ T cells from blood. In DNA form, the CDR3 reads TGTGCCAGCAGTCCTATTCCCGGTGCAGGCTCCTACGAGCAGTACTTC. Protein product: CASSPIPGAGSYEQYF.